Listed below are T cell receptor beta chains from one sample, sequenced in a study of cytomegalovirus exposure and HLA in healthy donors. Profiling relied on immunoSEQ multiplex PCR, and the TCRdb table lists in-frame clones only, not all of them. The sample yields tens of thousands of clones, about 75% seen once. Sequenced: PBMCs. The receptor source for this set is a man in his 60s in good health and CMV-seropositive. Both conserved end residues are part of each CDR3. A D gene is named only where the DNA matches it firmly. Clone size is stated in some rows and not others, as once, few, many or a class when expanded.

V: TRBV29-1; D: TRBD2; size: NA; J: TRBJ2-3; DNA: TGCAGCGTCCGCGGGGCGGGGGGCCAGGTAGATACGCAGTATTTT; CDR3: CSVRGAGGQVDTQYF
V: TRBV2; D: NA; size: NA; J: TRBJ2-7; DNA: TGTGCCAGCCGGCTAGCGCCGAGCTCCTACGAGCAGTACTTC; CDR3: CASRLAPSSYEQYF
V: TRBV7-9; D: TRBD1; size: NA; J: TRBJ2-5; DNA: TGTGCCAGCAGCTTACCGGGACAGCCCCAAGAGACCCAGTACTTC; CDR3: CASSLPGQPQETQYF
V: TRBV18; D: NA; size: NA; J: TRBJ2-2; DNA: TGTGCCAGCTCACCAATAGAGAACACCGGGGAGCTGTTTTTT; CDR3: CASSPIENTGELFF
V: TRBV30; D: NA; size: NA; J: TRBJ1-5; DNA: TGTGCCTGGAGCGTTAGCAATCAGCCCCAGCATTTT; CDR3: CAWSVSNQPQHF
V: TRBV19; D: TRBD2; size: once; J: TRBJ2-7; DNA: TGTGCCAGTAGTAAGGCGGGAGAGTACTACGAGCAGTACTTC; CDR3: CASSKAGEYYEQYF
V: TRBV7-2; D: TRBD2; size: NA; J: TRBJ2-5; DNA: TGTGCCAGCAGCTTAGCAAGCGGGGGGCTCCTAGGGGCCCAGTACTTC; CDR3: CASSLASGGLLGAQYF
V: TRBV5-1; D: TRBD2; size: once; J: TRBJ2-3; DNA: TGCGCCAGCCGAGGGCTAGCGGGAGGCTCTAGCACAGATACGCAGTATTTT; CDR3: CASRGLAGGSSTDTQYF
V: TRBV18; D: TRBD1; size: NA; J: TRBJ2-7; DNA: TGTGCCAGCTCACCGGGGACAGGGTCCCCCGAGCAGTACTTC; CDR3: CASSPGTGSPEQYF
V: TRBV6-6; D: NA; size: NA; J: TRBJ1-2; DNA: TGTGCCAGCATGAGAGGCGGGAGTAACTATGGCTACACCTTC; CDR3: CASMRGGSNYGYTF
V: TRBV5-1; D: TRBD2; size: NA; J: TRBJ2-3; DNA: TGCGCCAGCAGCTTGATGCTAGCGGGAGGGGGCACAGATACGCAGTATTTT; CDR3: CASSLMLAGGGTDTQYF
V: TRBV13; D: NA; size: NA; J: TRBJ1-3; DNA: TGTGCCAGCAGCTTAGACAGACGGGGAGGAAACACCATATATTTT; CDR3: CASSLDRRGGNTIYF
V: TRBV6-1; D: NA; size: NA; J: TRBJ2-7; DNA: TGTGCCAGCAGTGGGGCCACATACGAGCAGTACTTC; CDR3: CASSGATYEQYF
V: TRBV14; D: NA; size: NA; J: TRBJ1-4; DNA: TGTGCCAGCAGCGTGTCAGGGTATGGTAATGAAAAACTGTTTTTT; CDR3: CASSVSGYGNEKLFF
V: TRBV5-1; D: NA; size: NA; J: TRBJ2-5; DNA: TGCGCCAGCAGCTACGGGAGTAGAAATTATCAAGAGACCCAGTACTTC; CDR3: CASSYGSRNYQETQYF
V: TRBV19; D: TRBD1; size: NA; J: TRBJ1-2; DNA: TGTGCCAGTAAGCCGGACAGGGAGGACTATGGCTACACCTTC; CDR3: CASKPDREDYGYTF
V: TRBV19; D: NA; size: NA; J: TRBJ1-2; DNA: TGTGCCAGTATCTATTCCGGGGTCGCCGGTGCTGGCTACACCTTC; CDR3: CASIYSGVAGAGYTF
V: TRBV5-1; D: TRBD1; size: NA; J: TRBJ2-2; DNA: TGCGCCAGCAGCGGGGGCCGTTGGGACAGGGGACCGCCGAACACCGGGGAGCTGTTTTTT; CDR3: CASSGGRWDRGPPNTGELFF
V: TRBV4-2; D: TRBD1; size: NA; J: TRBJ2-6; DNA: TGTGCCAGCAGCCGGGGCGGGGACAGGGGTCCTTCTGGGGCCAACGTCCTGACTTTC; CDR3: CASSRGGDRGPSGANVLTF
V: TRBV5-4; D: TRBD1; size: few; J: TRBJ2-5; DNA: TGTGCCAGCAGCTTTGACAGGGAAGAGACCCAGTACTTC; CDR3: CASSFDREETQYF
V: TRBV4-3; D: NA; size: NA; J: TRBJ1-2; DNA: TGCGCCAGCAGCCAAGGGGGCCAGCCCTATGGCTACACCTTC; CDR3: CASSQGGQPYGYTF
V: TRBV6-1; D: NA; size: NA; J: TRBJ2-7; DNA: TGTGCCAGCACCGACTTCACCTACGAGCAGTACTTC; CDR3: CASTDFTYEQYF